Listed below are T cell receptor beta chains from one sample, sequenced in a study of shared clonotypes between healthy human individuals. Profiled with immunoSEQ multiplex PCR; TCRdb holds only in-frame clones, not every one. The sample has roughly 2.4 million clones, around 95% seen once. The material sequenced was naive CD4+ T cells sorted from blood. Every receptor here comes from a man younger than 30 in good health. CDR3s leave out the opening cysteine and the closing phenylalanine or tryptophan.

v_call	j_call	cdr3_aa
TRBV19	TRBJ2-7	ASNPGRPSYEQY
TRBV4-1	TRBJ2-5	ASSPGLRSEQETQY
TRBV27	TRBJ2-7	ASSLTGTRTNLGEQY
TRBV5-1	TRBJ2-2	ASSPLAGETGELF
TRBV5-4	TRBJ1-2	ASSWQDPGGYT
TRBV6-1	TRBJ1-6	ASSWRNSPLH
TRBV12-1	TRBJ2-2	ASSYGGTYTGELF
TRBV7-2	TRBJ1-1	ASRKMTGTEAF
TRBV5-1	TRBJ1-5	ASSLDGGSNQPQH
TRBV29-1	TRBJ1-2	SASTEDYGYT
TRBV11-3	TRBJ2-1	ASSLGLAGDNEQF
TRBV28	TRBJ1-5	ASSYADRVDQPQH
TRBV7-2	TRBJ2-1	ASSFDVLNPDEQF
TRBV7-8	TRBJ2-3	ASSFVAGATDTQY
TRBV5-1	TRBJ1-2	VSSLQGAARDYGYT
TRBV18	TRBJ1-4	ASSPNVVKGEKLF
TRBV9	TRBJ2-2	ASSPRLAENTGELF
TRBV5-1	TRBJ2-2	ASRPDHANTGELF
TRBV27	TRBJ2-7	ASSSGTEPSRQY
TRBV6-4	TRBJ2-7	ASSDSPTQTSYYEQY
TRBV9	TRBJ2-7	ASSVGGAGGYEQY
TRBV7-2	TRBJ1-2	ASSFRQGTLGYT